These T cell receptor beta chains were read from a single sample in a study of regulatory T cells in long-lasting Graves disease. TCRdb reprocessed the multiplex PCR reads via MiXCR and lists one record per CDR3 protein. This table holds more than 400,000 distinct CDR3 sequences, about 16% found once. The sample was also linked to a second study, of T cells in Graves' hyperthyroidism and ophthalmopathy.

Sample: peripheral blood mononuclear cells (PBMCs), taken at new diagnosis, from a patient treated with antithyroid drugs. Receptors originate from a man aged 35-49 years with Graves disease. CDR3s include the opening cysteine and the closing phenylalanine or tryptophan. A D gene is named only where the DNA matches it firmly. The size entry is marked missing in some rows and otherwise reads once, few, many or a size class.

CDR3 DNA: TGTGCCAGCAGTTCCGGGACAGGGTTTCAAAACATTCAGTACTTC; CDR3 protein: CASSSGTGFQNIQYF; clone size: many; J gene: TRBJ2-4; V gene: TRBV28; D gene: TRBD1
CDR3 DNA: TGTGCCAGCAGCCGGGGGGACCAGAACACTGAAGCTTTCTTT; CDR3 protein: CASSRGDQNTEAFF; clone size: many; J gene: TRBJ1-1; V gene: TRBV7-3; D gene: -
CDR3 DNA: TGTGCCAGCAGCCAAGTGGGAAAAGGAACTTCACCCCTCCACTTT; CDR3 protein: CASSQVGKGTSPLHF; clone size: many; J gene: TRBJ1-6; V gene: TRBV14; D gene: -
CDR3 DNA: TGCAGTGCAAGCCCAGGAGGAGAGACCCAGTACTTC; CDR3 protein: CSASPGGETQYF; clone size: -; J gene: TRBJ2-5; V gene: TRBV20-1; D gene: -
CDR3 DNA: TGTGCCAGCAGTTTTCCGCAGGGTTCCCCCGACACCGGGGAGCTGTTTTTT; CDR3 protein: CASSFPQGSPDTGELFF; clone size: -; J gene: TRBJ2-2; V gene: TRBV28; D gene: -
CDR3 DNA: TGTGCCAGCAGCTTCCAGGGGAGATCAGATACGCAGTATTTT; CDR3 protein: CASSFQGRSDTQYF; clone size: many; J gene: TRBJ2-3; V gene: TRBV7-8; D gene: -
CDR3 DNA: TGTGCCTGGAGCGAAAGCTCCTACAATGAGCAGTTCTTC; CDR3 protein: CAWSESSYNEQFF; clone size: -; J gene: TRBJ2-1; V gene: TRBV30; D gene: -
CDR3 DNA: TGTGCCAGCAAGAGACCGGGCGGAGGGTTGAATGAGCAGTTCTTC; CDR3 protein: CASKRPGGGLNEQFF; clone size: -; J gene: TRBJ2-1; V gene: TRBV19; D gene: -
CDR3 DNA: TGTGCCAGCAGTTATAAGGAAAATAGCAATCAGCCCCAGCATTTT; CDR3 protein: CASSYKENSNQPQHF; clone size: -; J gene: TRBJ1-5; V gene: TRBV6-5; D gene: -
CDR3 DNA: TGTGCCAGCAGCTTAGCAAGGGTGGGAGAGGCTGAGCAGTTCTTC; CDR3 protein: CASSLARVGEAEQFF; clone size: many; J gene: TRBJ2-1; V gene: TRBV11-2; D gene: -
CDR3 DNA: TGCGCCAGCAGCCCTGGGCAGGGGGCAAGCGAGCAGTACTTC; CDR3 protein: CASSPGQGASEQYF; clone size: many; J gene: TRBJ2-7; V gene: TRBV5-1; D gene: TRBD1
CDR3 DNA: TGTGCCAGCAGTGAATGGAAAGGCTACACCTTC; CDR3 protein: CASSEWKGYTF; clone size: -; J gene: TRBJ1-2; V gene: TRBV2; D gene: -
CDR3 DNA: TGTGCCAGCAGCCCCTCGTCCGTTGTCACCGGGGAGCTGTTTTTT; CDR3 protein: CASSPSSVVTGELFF; clone size: many; J gene: TRBJ2-2; V gene: TRBV7-9; D gene: -
CDR3 DNA: TGCAGTGCTAGTCGGTCCGGCGGGAGTATAGATACGCAGTATTTT; CDR3 protein: CSASRSGGSIDTQYF; clone size: few; J gene: TRBJ2-3; V gene: TRBV20-1; D gene: TRBD2
CDR3 DNA: TGTGCCAGCAGCGTACTAGGAGGGGAGCAGTTCTTC; CDR3 protein: CASSVLGGEQFF; clone size: many; J gene: TRBJ2-1; V gene: TRBV7-3; D gene: -
CDR3 DNA: TGCGCCAGCAGCCAAAGGTTGGCGGGAACCTACGAGCAGTACTTC; CDR3 protein: CASSQRLAGTYEQYF; clone size: -; J gene: TRBJ2-7; V gene: TRBV4-1; D gene: -
CDR3 DNA: TGTGCCAGCAGCGTTTATAGACATTACGGGGAGCTGTTTTTT; CDR3 protein: CASSVYRHYGELFF; clone size: -; J gene: TRBJ2-2; V gene: TRBV7-9; D gene: -
CDR3 DNA: TGTGCCAGCAGTTCAGGGTTGGACAGGCGACAGTTCTTC; CDR3 protein: CASSSGLDRRQFF; clone size: -; J gene: TRBJ2-1; V gene: TRBV6-5; D gene: TRBD1
CDR3 DNA: TGTGCCACCCGAGACAGACTTCTCTACGAGCAGTACTTC; CDR3 protein: CATRDRLLYEQYF; clone size: many; J gene: TRBJ2-7; V gene: TRBV28; D gene: -
CDR3 DNA: TGCGCCAGCAGCCAAACTAGCGGGAGGTCCACCGGGGAGCTGTTTTTT; CDR3 protein: CASSQTSGRSTGELFF; clone size: few; J gene: TRBJ2-2; V gene: TRBV5-1; D gene: TRBD2
CDR3 DNA: TGCGCCAGCAGCTCCCGGGCGGGTGTAAGGTACGAGCAGTACTTC; CDR3 protein: CASSSRAGVRYEQYF; clone size: many; J gene: TRBJ2-7; V gene: TRBV5-1; D gene: -
CDR3 DNA: TGTGCCAGCACCAAGACAATTTACACCGGGGAGCTGTTTTTT; CDR3 protein: CASTKTIYTGELFF; clone size: many; J gene: TRBJ2-2; V gene: TRBV7-3; D gene: -
CDR3 DNA: TGCAGTGCCCGGGGACTAGCGGGACTCACAGATACGCAGTATTTT; CDR3 protein: CSARGLAGLTDTQYF; clone size: few; J gene: TRBJ2-3; V gene: TRBV20-1; D gene: TRBD2
CDR3 DNA: TGTGCCACCAGTGATAGCCGAACATCAGCCAAAAACATTCAGTACTTC; CDR3 protein: CATSDSRTSAKNIQYF; clone size: many; J gene: TRBJ2-4; V gene: TRBV24-1; D gene: -
CDR3 DNA: TGTGCCAGCAGCTTAGAGGCTAGCAAGGATGAGCAGTTCTTC; CDR3 protein: CASSLEASKDEQFF; clone size: many; J gene: TRBJ2-1; V gene: TRBV7-9; D gene: -
CDR3 DNA: TGTGCCACCAGTGATTTTCGGGGGGGCTCCTACAATGAGCAGTTCTTC; CDR3 protein: CATSDFRGGSYNEQFF; clone size: many; J gene: TRBJ2-1; V gene: TRBV24-1; D gene: TRBD2
CDR3 DNA: TGTGCCAGTAGTATGGCAGGGGGGGCCGAGCAGTACTTC; CDR3 protein: CASSMAGGAEQYF; clone size: few; J gene: TRBJ2-7; V gene: TRBV19; D gene: -
CDR3 DNA: TGCGCCAGCATCCCAAAGGCGGCGGGAGAACACGAGCAGTACTTC; CDR3 protein: CASIPKAAGEHEQYF; clone size: -; J gene: TRBJ2-7; V gene: TRBV5-1; D gene: TRBD2
CDR3 DNA: TGTGCCACCTACGACAGGGGCGGTGGCTACACCTTC; CDR3 protein: CATYDRGGGYTF; clone size: many; J gene: TRBJ1-2; V gene: TRBV2; D gene: TRBD1
CDR3 DNA: TGTGCCAGCAGTTATTACGGGCAGTTCTTC; CDR3 protein: CASSYYGQFF; clone size: few; J gene: TRBJ2-1; V gene: TRBV28; D gene: -
CDR3 DNA: TGTGCCAGCAGTGAATCCGGGGGAGGTGTTAGGAACGAGCAGTACTTC; CDR3 protein: CASSESGGGVRNEQYF; clone size: many; J gene: TRBJ2-7; V gene: TRBV25-1; D gene: -
CDR3 DNA: TGCGCCAGCAGCTTCCCCTCGCGGGAGGGCCGGAATGAGCAGTTCTTC; CDR3 protein: CASSFPSREGRNEQFF; clone size: few; J gene: TRBJ2-1; V gene: TRBV5-1; D gene: TRBD2
CDR3 DNA: TGTGCCAGCAGTCCCCGGACAGGAGGTAGCAATCAGCCCCAGCATTTT; CDR3 protein: CASSPRTGGSNQPQHF; clone size: -; J gene: TRBJ1-5; V gene: TRBV2; D gene: TRBD1
CDR3 DNA: TGCGCCAGCAGGGTGTACTACGAGCAGTACTTC; CDR3 protein: CASRVYYEQYF; clone size: -; J gene: TRBJ2-7; V gene: TRBV4-1; D gene: -
CDR3 DNA: TGTGCCAGCGGGAGTTTCACAGATACGCAGTATTTT; CDR3 protein: CASGSFTDTQYF; clone size: many; J gene: TRBJ2-3; V gene: TRBV2; D gene: -
CDR3 DNA: TGTGCCAGCAGTCCAGCGGGAGGGCCAGTCGGGGAGCTGTTTTTT; CDR3 protein: CASSPAGGPVGELFF; clone size: many; J gene: TRBJ2-2; V gene: TRBV6-1; D gene: TRBD2
CDR3 DNA: TGTGCCAGCAGCAGAGAACTGGCGGGAGGAGGAGAGCAGTTCTTC; CDR3 protein: CASSRELAGGGEQFF; clone size: -; J gene: TRBJ2-1; V gene: TRBV7-9; D gene: TRBD2
CDR3 DNA: TGTGCCACCAGTGAATATGCTGTTTCTAGCGGGAGGGCCCGGGATGAGCAGTTCTTC; CDR3 protein: CATSEYAVSSGRARDEQFF; clone size: many; J gene: TRBJ2-1; V gene: TRBV24-1; D gene: TRBD2
CDR3 DNA: TGTGCCGGCCATAGTGACACCTCGAACATTCAGTACTTC; CDR3 protein: CAGHSDTSNIQYF; clone size: -; J gene: TRBJ2-4; V gene: TRBV6-2/TRBV6-3; D gene: -
CDR3 DNA: TGTGCCAGCAGCTTGATGACAGACACAGATACGCAGTATTTT; CDR3 protein: CASSLMTDTDTQYF; clone size: many; J gene: TRBJ2-3; V gene: TRBV13; D gene: -
CDR3 DNA: TGTGCCAGCAGCTTAGGACTAGCGTACAATGAGCAGTTCTTC; CDR3 protein: CASSLGLAYNEQFF; clone size: many; J gene: TRBJ2-1; V gene: TRBV7-2; D gene: TRBD2
CDR3 DNA: TGCAGTGCTTGGACTAGCGGGATTTCCCATGAGCAGTTCTTC; CDR3 protein: CSAWTSGISHEQFF; clone size: many; J gene: TRBJ2-1; V gene: TRBV20-1; D gene: TRBD2
CDR3 DNA: TGTGCCAGTAGCCCTACAGGGGAGGGTCGAGCTTTCTTT; CDR3 protein: CASSPTGEGRAFF; clone size: few; J gene: TRBJ1-1; V gene: TRBV19; D gene: TRBD1
CDR3 DNA: TGTGCCAGCTCACCGCGACCGGGACGGGAGACCCAGTACTTC; CDR3 protein: CASSPRPGRETQYF; clone size: -; J gene: TRBJ2-5; V gene: TRBV18; D gene: -
CDR3 DNA: TGCAGTGCTCCTGTCCTAACCTACGAGCAGTACTTC; CDR3 protein: CSAPVLTYEQYF; clone size: many; J gene: TRBJ2-7; V gene: TRBV20-1; D gene: -
CDR3 DNA: TGCGCCAGCAGTTCTCTAGCGGGTAACGAGCAGTACTTC; CDR3 protein: CASSSLAGNEQYF; clone size: many; J gene: TRBJ2-7; V gene: TRBV5-1; D gene: TRBD2
CDR3 DNA: TGTGCCAGCAGCTACGACAGGAACAATTCACCCCTCCACTTT; CDR3 protein: CASSYDRNNSPLHF; clone size: many; J gene: TRBJ1-6; V gene: TRBV5-5; D gene: -
CDR3 DNA: TGTGCCAGCAGTCTAGCGGGAGGGCCCATAATCCCAGATACGCAGTATTTT; CDR3 protein: CASSLAGGPIIPDTQYF; clone size: many; J gene: TRBJ2-3; V gene: TRBV6-1; D gene: TRBD2
CDR3 DNA: TGTGCCAGCAGCCAAAGAACGGGAAACGCAGATACGCAGTATTTT; CDR3 protein: CASSQRTGNADTQYF; clone size: few; J gene: TRBJ2-3; V gene: TRBV14; D gene: -
CDR3 DNA: TGCGCCAGCAGCCCGGGGGGACTAGCGGGAGAGACCCAGTACTTC; CDR3 protein: CASSPGGLAGETQYF; clone size: -; J gene: TRBJ2-5; V gene: TRBV28; D gene: TRBD2
CDR3 DNA: TGTGCCAGCAGCTTAATGGCGGGAGAGGTGAAGACCCAGTACTTC; CDR3 protein: CASSLMAGEVKTQYF; clone size: many; J gene: TRBJ2-5; V gene: TRBV7-2; D gene: TRBD2
CDR3 DNA: TGCAGCGCACCGGACAGGGAAAGGCTCATGCATGAGCAGTTCTTC; CDR3 protein: CSAPDRERLMHEQFF; clone size: many; J gene: TRBJ2-1; V gene: TRBV29-1; D gene: TRBD1
CDR3 DNA: TGTGCCACCAGTGATTTGCGGGGCAGGGGATGGGAAGCTTTCTTT; CDR3 protein: CATSDLRGRGWEAFF; clone size: few; J gene: TRBJ1-1; V gene: TRBV24-1; D gene: -